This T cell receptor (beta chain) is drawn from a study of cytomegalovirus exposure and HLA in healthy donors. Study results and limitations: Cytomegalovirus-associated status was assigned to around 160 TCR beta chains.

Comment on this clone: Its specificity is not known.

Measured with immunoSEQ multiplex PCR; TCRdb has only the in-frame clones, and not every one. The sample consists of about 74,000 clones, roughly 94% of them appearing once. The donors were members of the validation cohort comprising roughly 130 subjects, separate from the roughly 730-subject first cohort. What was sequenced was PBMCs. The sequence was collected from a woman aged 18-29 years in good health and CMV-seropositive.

CDR3 region: CASSFLTGELFF. The CDR3 nucleotides are TGTGCCAGCAGTTTCCTCACCGGGGAGCTGTTTTTT. The V gene is TRBV5-6, the J gene TRBJ2-2; D gene ambiguous. The V end lost 5 bases, the J end lost 4 bases, and 6 bases lay between the germline ends. This CDR3 has 12 amino acids. Germline assignment: CDR1 SGHDT and CDR2 YYEEEE.